These T cell receptor beta chains were read from a single sample in a study of blood T cell repertoires in COVID-19. Here immunoSEQ multiplex PCR was the method, and the copy in TCRdb shows in-frame clones only, minus some. The table has under 45,000 clones, 80% to 90% seen once. The sequenced sample consisted of peripheral blood. The origin of the receptors is a human donor in a cohort sampled during active COVID-19. The CDR3 runs from the conserved cysteine through the conserved F or W. D genes are given only for firm matches. Some rows have no size entry. The others give once, few or many, or a class for an expanded clone.

abundance	v_gene	d_gene	j_gene	CDR3aa	CDR3nt
NA	TRBV9	NA	TRBJ1-6	CASSVGGEGNSPLHF	TGTGCCAGCAGCGTAGGAGGGGAGGGTAATTCACCCCTCCACTTT
NA	TRBV28	TRBD1	TRBJ1-2	CASSPGTGLLGYTF	TGTGCCAGCAGCCCCGGGACAGGTCTTCTCGGCTACACCTTC
NA	TRBV5-1	NA	TRBJ2-3	CASSPQGTDTQYF	TGCGCCAGCAGCCCCCAGGGCACAGATACGCAGTATTTT
once	TRBV7-6	TRBD2	TRBJ2-3	CASSRLAGGSTDTQYF	TGTGCCAGCAGCCGACTAGCGGGGGGTAGCACAGATACGCAGTATTTT
once	TRBV5-1	NA	TRBJ2-5	CASSPDSPGGETQYF	TGCGCCAGCAGCCCGGACAGTCCTGGCGGGGAGACCCAGTACTTC
NA	TRBV5-5	NA	TRBJ1-1	CASSLATGNTEAFF	TGTGCCAGCAGCTTGGCCACCGGGAACACTGAAGCTTTCTTT
NA	TRBV24-1	TRBD2	TRBJ2-3	CATSGGTSGTDTQYF	TGTGCCACCAGTGGGGGGACTAGCGGCACAGATACGCAGTATTTT
NA	TRBV30	TRBD1	TRBJ1-2	CAGRPGQARGYTF	TGTGCCGGCCGACCGGGACAGGCACGTGGCTACACCTTC
NA	TRBV2	NA	TRBJ2-5	CASSAQIPPETQYF	TGTGCCAGCAGTGCGCAGATCCCTCCAGAGACCCAGTACTTC
NA	TRBV7-8	NA	TRBJ2-7	CASSLDRAYEQYF	TGTGCCAGCAGCTTAGACAGAGCCTACGAGCAGTACTTC
NA	TRBV5-1	TRBD1	TRBJ2-1	CASKLGQGSYNEQFF	TGCGCCAGCAAGCTTGGACAGGGTAGCTACAATGAGCAGTTCTTC
NA	TRBV7-6	TRBD2	TRBJ2-3	CASSLRGGPSSTDTQYF	TGTGCCAGCAGCTTACGCGGGGGGCCCTCCAGCACAGATACGCAGTATTTT
NA	TRBV27	TRBD1	TRBJ1-6	CASSLWTGGNSPLHF	TGTGCCAGCAGTTTATGGACAGGGGGCAATTCACCCCTCCACTTT
NA	TRBV5-8	TRBD2	TRBJ2-1	CASSLAGGVGEQFF	TGTGCCAGCAGCTTAGCGGGAGGTGTCGGTGAGCAGTTCTTC
NA	TRBV15	TRBD1	TRBJ2-5	CATSRDRGGQETQYF	TGTGCCACCAGCAGGGACAGGGGGGGGCAAGAGACCCAGTACTTC
NA	TRBV6-2/TRBV6-3	NA	TRBJ1-1	CASSGREKGWNEAFF	TGTGCCAGCAGTGGCAGGGAAAAAGGGTGGAATGAAGCTTTCTTT
NA	TRBV24-1	NA	TRBJ2-3	CATSDPPGTNTQYF	TGTGCCACCAGTGACCCCCCGGGAACAAATACGCAGTATTTT
once	TRBV28	NA	TRBJ2-1	CASSFPPRYEQFF	TGTGCCAGCAGTTTCCCCCCTCGGTATGAGCAGTTCTTC
NA	TRBV7-3	TRBD2	TRBJ2-3	CASSLSSGGPDTQYF	TGTGCCAGCAGCTTATCTAGCGGGGGCCCAGATACGCAGTATTTT
NA	TRBV7-6	TRBD2	TRBJ2-7	CASSLNARGATSRVEQYF	TGTGCCAGCAGCTTAAACGCGCGGGGGGCCACCTCTCGGGTCGAGCAGTACTTC